These T cell receptor beta chains were read from a single sample in a study of control samples from healthy donors and cancer patients. Libraries were prepared by immunoSEQ multiplex PCR; TCRdb keeps only in-frame clonotypes and omits some of them. Its table lists 150,000 to 200,000 clones. Source material: blood. The origin of the receptors is a woman in her twenties or thirties in good health. The CDR3 runs from the conserved cysteine through the conserved F or W. A D gene is named only where the DNA matches it firmly.

TRBV4-1	TRBJ1-2	.	CASSHAWVYGYTF	TGCGCCAGCAGCCATGCTTGGGTCTATGGCTACACCTTC
TRBV28	TRBJ1-5	.	CASRTMASNQPQHF	TGTGCCAGCCGGACAATGGCAAGCAATCAGCCCCAGCATTTT
TRBV5-6	TRBJ2-5	.	CASSLEETQYF	TGTGCCAGCAGCTTGGAGGAGACCCAGTACTTC
TRBV9	TRBJ1-5	.	CASSVGGGTNQPQHF	TGTGCCAGCAGCGTAGGTGGGGGCACCAATCAGCCCCAGCATTTT
TRBV10-3	TRBJ2-3	.	CATSVRAGRETDTQYF	TGTGCCACCAGTGTCAGGGCAGGAAGGGAGACAGATACGCAGTATTTT
TRBV10-3	TRBJ2-7	TRBD1	CAISGQQTGGFYEQYF	TGTGCCATCAGTGGTCAGCAGACAGGGGGCTTCTACGAGCAGTACTTC
TRBV2	TRBJ2-3	TRBD1	CASSLRDRSTDTQYF	TGTGCCAGCAGTCTGCGGGACAGGAGCACAGATACGCAGTATTTT
TRBV4-3	TRBJ2-4	.	CASSQDSRAKNIQYF	TGCGCCAGCAGCCAAGACTCCAGGGCCAAAAACATTCAGTACTTC
TRBV20-1	TRBJ2-4	TRBD1	CSASSGQKNIQYF	TGCAGTGCTAGTTCGGGACAGAAAAACATTCAGTACTTC
TRBV10-1	TRBJ1-1	.	CASSEFPPGRYTEAFF	TGCGCCAGCAGTGAATTTCCCCCCGGAAGGTATACTGAAGCTTTCTTT
TRBV18	TRBJ2-4	.	CASSPPGGLAKNIQYF	TGTGCCAGCTCACCACCTGGGGGTCTGGCCAAAAACATTCAGTACTTC
TRBV4-3	TRBJ2-2	.	CASSQDWFPGADTGELFF	TGCGCCAGCAGCCAAGATTGGTTTCCGGGGGCCGACACCGGGGAGCTGTTTTTT
TRBV11-2	TRBJ1-2	.	CASSPRASYGYTF	TGTGCCAGCAGCCCCCGGGCCTCCTATGGCTACACCTTC
TRBV5-4	TRBJ1-1	.	CATAGVINTEAFF	TGTGCCACCGCAGGGGTTATCAACACTGAAGCTTTCTTT
TRBV11-2	TRBJ2-4	TRBD1	CASSSLTGGSFIQYF	TGTGCCAGCAGCTCCCTGACAGGGGGCTCTTTCATTCAGTACTTC
TRBV15	TRBJ2-7	.	CATSRSRQSSYEQYF	TGTGCCACCAGCAGATCCAGACAGTCCTCCTACGAGCAGTACTTC
TRBV6-1	TRBJ2-3	.	CASSEGVADTQYF	TGTGCCAGCAGTGAAGGGGTGGCAGATACGCAGTATTTT
TRBV4-3	TRBJ2-4	.	CASSQSVLAKNIQYF	TGCGCCAGCAGCCAATCCGTTCTAGCCAAAAACATTCAGTACTTC
TRBV12-5	TRBJ1-5	.	CASGLLRLNQPQHF	TGTGCTAGTGGTTTGCTCCGGTTAAATCAGCCCCAGCATTTT
TRBV21-1	TRBJ2-1	.	CASSKVRDRVQRWSYNEQFF	TGTGCCAGCAGCAAAGTAAGGGACAGGGTGCAGAGGTGGTCCTACAATGAGCAGTTCTTC
TRBV6-5	TRBJ2-7	.	CASSSYYEQYF	TGTGCCAGCAGTTCATACTACGAGCAGTACTTC
TRBV6-1	TRBJ2-7	.	CASSEFAGFDEQYF	TGTGCCAGCAGTGAGTTTGCGGGTTTCGACGAGCAGTACTTC
TRBV19	TRBJ2-1	.	CASRGWGLRYNEQFF	TGTGCCAGTAGGGGTTGGGGGCTAAGGTACAATGAGCAGTTCTTC
TRBV6-5	TRBJ1-2	TRBD1	CASIQTSDRARGYTF	TGTGCCAGCATCCAGACCTCGGACAGGGCGCGGGGCTACACCTTC
TRBV4-1	TRBJ1-4	.	CASSQSAHRVSTNEKLFF	TGCGCCAGCAGCCAGAGCGCACACAGGGTTTCAACTAATGAAAAACTGTTTTTT
TRBV19	TRBJ2-7	.	CATGGNSYEQYF	TGTGCTACTGGGGGTAATTCCTACGAGCAGTACTTC
TRBV7-2	TRBJ1-3	TRBD1	CASSLGGQGGNTIYF	TGTGCCAGCAGCTTAGGGGGACAGGGGGGAAACACCATATATTTT
TRBV27	TRBJ1-5	.	CASAPTWGNQPQHF	TGTGCCAGCGCCCCTACTTGGGGCAATCAGCCCCAGCATTTT
TRBV6-4	TRBJ2-3	.	CASRVAPGATDTQYF	TGTGCCAGCAGAGTGGCCCCGGGGGCCACAGATACGCAGTATTTT
TRBV10-2	TRBJ2-7	TRBD1	CASMAGGLWTHEQYF	TGCGCCAGCATGGCAGGGGGCTTGTGGACCCACGAGCAGTACTTC
TRBV5-1	TRBJ1-1	.	CASSHGGSSNMNTEAFF	TGCGCCAGCAGCCACGGGGGGAGCTCCAACATGAACACTGAAGCTTTCTTT